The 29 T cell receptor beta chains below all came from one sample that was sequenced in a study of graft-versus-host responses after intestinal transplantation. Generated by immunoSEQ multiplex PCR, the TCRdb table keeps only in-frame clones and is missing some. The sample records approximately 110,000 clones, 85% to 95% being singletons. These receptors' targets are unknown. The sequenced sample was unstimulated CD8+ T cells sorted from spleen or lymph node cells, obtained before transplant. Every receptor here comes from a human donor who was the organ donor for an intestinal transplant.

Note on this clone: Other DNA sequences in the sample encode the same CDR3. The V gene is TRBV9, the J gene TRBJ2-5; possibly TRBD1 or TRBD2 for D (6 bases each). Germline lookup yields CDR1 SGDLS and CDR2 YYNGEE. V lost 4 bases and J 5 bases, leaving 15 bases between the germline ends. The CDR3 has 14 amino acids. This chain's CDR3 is CASSLEGGRETQYF. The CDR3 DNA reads TGTGCCAGCAGCTTAGAGGGGGGTCGGGAGACCCAGTACTTC.

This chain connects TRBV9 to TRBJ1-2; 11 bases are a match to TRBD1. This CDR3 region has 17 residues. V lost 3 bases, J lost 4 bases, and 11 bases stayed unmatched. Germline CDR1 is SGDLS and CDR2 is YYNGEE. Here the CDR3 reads CASSGPAEDRGLYGYTF. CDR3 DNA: TGTGCCAGCAGCGGCCCCGCCGAGGACAGGGGGCTCTATGGCTACACCTTC.

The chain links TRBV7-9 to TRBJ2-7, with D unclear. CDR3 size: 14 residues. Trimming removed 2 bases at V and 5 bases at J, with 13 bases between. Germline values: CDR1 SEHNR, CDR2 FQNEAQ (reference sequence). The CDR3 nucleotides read TGTGCCAGCAGCTTATCTCCATCTAGTAACGAGCAGTACTTC. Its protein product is CASSLSPSSNEQYF.

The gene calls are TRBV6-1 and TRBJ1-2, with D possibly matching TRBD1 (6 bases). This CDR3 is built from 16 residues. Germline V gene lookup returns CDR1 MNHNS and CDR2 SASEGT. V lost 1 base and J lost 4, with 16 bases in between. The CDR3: CASSEDVGAGSYGYTF. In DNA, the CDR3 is TGTGCCAGCAGTGAAGATGTGGGGGCGGGTAGCTATGGCTACACCTTC.

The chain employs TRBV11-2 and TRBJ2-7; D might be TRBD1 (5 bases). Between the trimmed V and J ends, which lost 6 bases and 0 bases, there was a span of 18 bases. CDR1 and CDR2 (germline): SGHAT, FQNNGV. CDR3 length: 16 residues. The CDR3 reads CASSQDSTYISYEQYF. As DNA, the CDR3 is TGTGCCAGCAGTCAAGACAGCACCTACATCTCCTACGAGCAGTACTTC.

The CDR3 loop is CASGTRFRADEQYF. CDR3 nucleotide sequence: TGTGCCAGCGGGACGCGTTTTCGGGCGGACGAGCAGTACTTC. This chain links TRBV5-8 with TRBJ2-7, with D perhaps given as TRBD1 or TRBD2 (5 bases each). The CDR3 runs 14 residues. Germline values: CDR1 SGHTS, CDR2 YDEGEE. Deletions cut 7 bases from V and 5 bases from J, with 19 bases between. Together with reference TRBV5-8 and TRBJ2-7, the CDR3 gives the full variable domain: EAGVTQSPTHLIKTRGQQATLRCSPISGHTSVYWYQQALGLGLQFLLWYDEGEERNRGNFPPRFSGRQFPNYSSELNVNALELEDSALYLCASGTRFRADEQYFGPGTRLTVT.

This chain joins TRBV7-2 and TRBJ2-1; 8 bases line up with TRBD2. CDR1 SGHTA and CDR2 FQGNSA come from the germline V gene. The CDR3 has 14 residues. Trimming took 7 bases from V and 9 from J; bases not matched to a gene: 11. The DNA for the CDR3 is TGTGCCAGCACCTACGCGGGAGGTATAGGTGAGCAGTTCTTC. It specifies CASTYAGGIGEQFF.

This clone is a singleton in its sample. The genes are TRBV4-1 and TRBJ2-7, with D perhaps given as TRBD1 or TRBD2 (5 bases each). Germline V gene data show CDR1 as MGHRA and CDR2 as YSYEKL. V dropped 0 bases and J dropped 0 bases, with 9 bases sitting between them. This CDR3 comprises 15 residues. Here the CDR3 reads CASSQDSGTSYEQYF. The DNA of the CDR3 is TGCGCCAGCAGCCAAGATTCGGGGACCTCCTACGAGCAGTACTTC.

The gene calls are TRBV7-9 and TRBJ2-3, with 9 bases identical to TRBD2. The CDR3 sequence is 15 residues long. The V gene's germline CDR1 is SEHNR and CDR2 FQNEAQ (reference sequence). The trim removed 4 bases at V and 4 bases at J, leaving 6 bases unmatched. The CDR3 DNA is TGTGCCAGCAGCTCGGGACTAGCAAGGTCAGATACGCAGTATTTT. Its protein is CASSSGLARSDTQYF.

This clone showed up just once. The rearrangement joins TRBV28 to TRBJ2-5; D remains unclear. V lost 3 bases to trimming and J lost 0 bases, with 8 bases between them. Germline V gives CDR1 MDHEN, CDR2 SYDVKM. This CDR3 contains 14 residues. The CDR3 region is CASSFRANQETQYF. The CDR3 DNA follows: TGTGCCAGCAGTTTCCGGGCTAACCAAGAGACCCAGTACTTC. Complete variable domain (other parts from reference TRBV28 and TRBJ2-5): DVKVTQSSRYLVKRTGEKVFLECVQDMDHENMFWYRQDPGLGLRLIYFSYDVKMKEKGDIPEGYSVSREKKERFSLILESASTNQTSMYLCASSFRANQETQYFGPGTRLLVL.

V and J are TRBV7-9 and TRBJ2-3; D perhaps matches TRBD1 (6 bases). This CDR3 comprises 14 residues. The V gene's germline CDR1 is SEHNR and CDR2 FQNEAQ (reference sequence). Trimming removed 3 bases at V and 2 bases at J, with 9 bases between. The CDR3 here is CASSLGALTDTQYF. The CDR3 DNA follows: TGTGCCAGCAGCTTGGGGGCCCTCACAGATACGCAGTATTTT. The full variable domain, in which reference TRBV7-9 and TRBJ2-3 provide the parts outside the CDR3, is DTGVSQNPRHKITKRGQNVTFRCDPISEHNRLYWYRQTLGQGPEFLTYFQNEAQLEKSRLLSDRFSAERPKGSFSTLEIQRTEQGDSAMYLCASSLGALTDTQYFGPGTRLTVL.

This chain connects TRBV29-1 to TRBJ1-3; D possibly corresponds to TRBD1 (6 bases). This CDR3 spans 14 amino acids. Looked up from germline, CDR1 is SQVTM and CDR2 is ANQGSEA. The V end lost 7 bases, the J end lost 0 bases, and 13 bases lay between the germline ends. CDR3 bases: TGCAGCGCCCGATCAGGGGCCTCTGGAAACACCATATATTTT. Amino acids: CSARSGASGNTIYF.

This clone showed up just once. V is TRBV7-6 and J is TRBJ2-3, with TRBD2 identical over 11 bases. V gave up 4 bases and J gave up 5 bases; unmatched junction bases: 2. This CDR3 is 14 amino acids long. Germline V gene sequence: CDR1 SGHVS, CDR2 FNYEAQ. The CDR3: CASSYSGGGDTQYF. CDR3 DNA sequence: TGTGCCAGCAGCTATAGCGGGGGGGGAGATACGCAGTATTTT.

CDR3 amino acids: CASSLFPQRAPYEQYF. DNA for the CDR3: TGTGCCAGCAGCTTGTTTCCCCAGCGGGCCCCCTACGAGCAGTACTTC. The chain uses TRBV5-4 and TRBJ2-7; perhaps TRBD2 as D (6 bases). The length of the CDR3 is 16 residues. V was shortened by 1 base and J by 2 bases, with 16 bases between the two germline ends. The V gene's germline CDR1 is SGHNT and CDR2 YYREEE (reference sequence).

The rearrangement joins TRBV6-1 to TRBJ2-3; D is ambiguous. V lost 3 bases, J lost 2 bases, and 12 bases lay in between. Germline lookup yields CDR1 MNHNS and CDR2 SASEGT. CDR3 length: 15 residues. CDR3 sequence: CASSDGDFLTDTQYF. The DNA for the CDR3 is TGTGCCAGCAGTGATGGAGACTTCCTCACAGATACGCAGTATTTT.

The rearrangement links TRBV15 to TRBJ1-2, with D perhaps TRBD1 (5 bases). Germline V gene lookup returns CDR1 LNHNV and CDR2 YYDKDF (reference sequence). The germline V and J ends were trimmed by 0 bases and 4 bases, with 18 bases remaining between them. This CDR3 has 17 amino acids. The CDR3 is CATSRDPSEGVGYGYTF. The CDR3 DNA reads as TGTGCCACCAGCAGAGACCCGTCGGAAGGGGTCGGCTATGGCTACACCTTC.

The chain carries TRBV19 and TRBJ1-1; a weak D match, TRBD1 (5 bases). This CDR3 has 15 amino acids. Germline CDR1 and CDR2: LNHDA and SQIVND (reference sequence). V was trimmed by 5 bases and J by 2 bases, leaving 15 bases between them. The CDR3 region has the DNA TGTGCCAGTAGTTCGCCAGGGTATAGTAACACTGAAGCTTTCTTT. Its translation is CASSSPGYSNTEAFF.

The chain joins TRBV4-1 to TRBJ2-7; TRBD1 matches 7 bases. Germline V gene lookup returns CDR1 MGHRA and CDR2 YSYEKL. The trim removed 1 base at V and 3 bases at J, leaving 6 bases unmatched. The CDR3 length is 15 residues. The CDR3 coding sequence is TGCGCCAGCAGCCAAGGCCGGGACAGAAGCTACGAGCAGTACTTC. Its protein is CASSQGRDRSYEQYF.

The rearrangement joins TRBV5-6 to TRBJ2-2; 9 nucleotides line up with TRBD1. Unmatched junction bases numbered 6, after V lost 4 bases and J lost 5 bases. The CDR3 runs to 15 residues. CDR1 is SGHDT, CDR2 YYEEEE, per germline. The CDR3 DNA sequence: TGTGCCAGCAGCACCGGGACAGGGTTGACCGGGGAGCTGTTTTTT. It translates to CASSTGTGLTGELFF. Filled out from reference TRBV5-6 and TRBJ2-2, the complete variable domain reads DAGVTQSPTHLIKTRGQQVTLRCSPKSGHDTVSWYQQALGQGPQFIFQYYEEEERQRGNFPDRFSGHQFPNYSSELNVNALLLGDSALYLCASSTGTGLTGELFFGEGSRLTVL.

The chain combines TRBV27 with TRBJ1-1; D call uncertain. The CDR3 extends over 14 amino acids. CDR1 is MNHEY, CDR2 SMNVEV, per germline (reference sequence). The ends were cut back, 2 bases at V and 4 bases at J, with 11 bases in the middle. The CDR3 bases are TGTGCCAGCAGTTTAGCCAGCGCGAGCACTGAAGCTTTCTTT. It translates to CASSLASASTEAFF.

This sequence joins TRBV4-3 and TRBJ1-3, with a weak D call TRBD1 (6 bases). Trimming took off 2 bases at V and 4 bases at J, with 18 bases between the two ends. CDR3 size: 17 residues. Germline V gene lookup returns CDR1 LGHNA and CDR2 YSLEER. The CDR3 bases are TGCGCCAGCAGCCAATTAAGACAGGTCAAGTCAGGAAACACCATATATTTT. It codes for CASSQLRQVKSGNTIYF.

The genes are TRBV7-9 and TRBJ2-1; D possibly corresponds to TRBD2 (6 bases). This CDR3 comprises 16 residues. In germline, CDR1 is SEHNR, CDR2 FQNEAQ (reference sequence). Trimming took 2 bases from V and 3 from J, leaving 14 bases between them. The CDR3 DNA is TGTGCCAGCAGCTTACCCCCATCTAGCGTCTACAATGAGCAGTTCTTC. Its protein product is CASSLPPSSVYNEQFF.

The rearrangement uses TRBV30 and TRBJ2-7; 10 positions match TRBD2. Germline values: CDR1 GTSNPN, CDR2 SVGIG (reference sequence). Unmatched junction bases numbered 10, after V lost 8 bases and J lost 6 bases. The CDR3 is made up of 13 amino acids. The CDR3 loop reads CAQRSGRGSEQYF. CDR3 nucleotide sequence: TGTGCCCAACGGAGCGGGAGGGGGAGCGAGCAGTACTTC.

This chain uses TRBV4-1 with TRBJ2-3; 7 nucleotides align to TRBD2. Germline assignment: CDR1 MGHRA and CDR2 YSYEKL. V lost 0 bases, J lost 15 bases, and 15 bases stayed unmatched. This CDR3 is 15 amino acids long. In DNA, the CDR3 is TGCGCCAGCAGCCAAGATGGAGGTTCCAGCGGGGATCTTTATTTT. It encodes CASSQDGGSSGDLYF.

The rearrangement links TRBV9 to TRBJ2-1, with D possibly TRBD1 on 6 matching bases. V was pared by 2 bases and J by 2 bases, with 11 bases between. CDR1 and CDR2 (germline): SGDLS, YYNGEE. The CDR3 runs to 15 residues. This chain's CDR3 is CASSVRDTAYNEQFF. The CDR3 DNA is TGTGCCAGCAGCGTCCGGGACACCGCCTACAATGAGCAGTTCTTC.

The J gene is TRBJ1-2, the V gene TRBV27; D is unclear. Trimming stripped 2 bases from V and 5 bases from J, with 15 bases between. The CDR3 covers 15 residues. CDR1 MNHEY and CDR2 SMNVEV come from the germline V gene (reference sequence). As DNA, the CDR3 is TGTGCCAGCAGTTTACGGCCCCGAGGTCCTTATGGCTACACCTTC. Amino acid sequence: CASSLRPRGPYGYTF.

CDR3 protein: CASSPHRDRDIDTQYF. The DNA of the CDR3 is TGTGCCAGCAGCCCTCACCGGGACAGGGATATAGATACGCAGTATTTT. The chain is built from TRBV7-9 and TRBJ2-3, with 9 bases identical to TRBD1. In germline, CDR1 is SEHNR, CDR2 FQNEAQ (reference sequence). Trimming cost V 5 bases and J 5 bases; bases outside gene matches: 11. CDR3 length equals 16 residues.

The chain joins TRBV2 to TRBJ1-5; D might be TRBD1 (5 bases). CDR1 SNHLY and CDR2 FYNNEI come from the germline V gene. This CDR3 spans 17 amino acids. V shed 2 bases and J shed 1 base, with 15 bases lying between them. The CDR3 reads CASSESWGGTSNQPQHF. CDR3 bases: TGTGCCAGCAGTGAATCGTGGGGGGGAACGAGCAATCAGCCCCAGCATTTT.

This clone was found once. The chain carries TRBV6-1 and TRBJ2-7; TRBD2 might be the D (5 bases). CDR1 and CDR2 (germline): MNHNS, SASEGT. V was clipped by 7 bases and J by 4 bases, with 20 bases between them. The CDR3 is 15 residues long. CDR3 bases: TGTGCCAGCACTTCCCTCTTAGGCGGGTTTTACGAGCAGTACTTC. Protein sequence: CASTSLLGGFYEQYF.